Listed below are T cell receptor beta chains from one sample, sequenced in a study of OX40 agonist ivuxolimab in advanced cancers. Measured with immunoSEQ multiplex PCR; TCRdb has only the in-frame clones, and not every one. The sample has some 20,000 clones, 74% seen once. The sequencing here drew on CD4+ or CD8+ T cells sorted from blood, taken in a trial of the OX40 agonist ivuxolimab. These receptors originate from an adult with an advanced solid tumor such as melanoma, head and neck, liver or kidney cancer. Each CDR3 is given with its conserved first and last residue. Each record gives: clone size, D gene, J gene, V gene, CDR3 DNA, CDR3 protein. D genes are given only for firm matches. Only part of the rows carry a size: once, few, many, or a class if the clone is expanded.

. . TRBJ2-7 TRBV2 TGTGCCAGCAGCCCAGGACCGCTCTACGAGCAGTACTTC CASSPGPLYEQYF
. . TRBJ1-4 TRBV5-1 TGCGCCAGCAGCTTGGGGACAGTAAATGAAAAACTGTTTTTT CASSLGTVNEKLFF
. TRBD2 TRBJ2-1 TRBV4-3 TGCGCCAGCAGCCAGGGTAGCGGGGTACCTAGCTCCTACAATGAGCAGTTCTTC CASSQGSGVPSSYNEQFF
. . TRBJ2-7 TRBV6-1 TGTGCCAGCAGTCCCCAGGGACCCTACGAGCAGTACTTC CASSPQGPYEQYF
. TRBD2 TRBJ2-5 TRBV10-2 TGCGCCAGCAGCGGGTGGAGGGAGGGCCGGCAGACCCAGTACTTC CASSGWREGRQTQYF
few TRBD1 TRBJ2-5 TRBV6-4 TGTGCCAGCAGTGAAGGGACAGGGAAGGGAGAGACCCAGTACTTC CASSEGTGKGETQYF
. TRBD1 TRBJ2-7 TRBV4-3 TGCGCCAGCAGCCAAGATCAAGGACAGGGTTTAGGGGAGCAGTACTTC CASSQDQGQGLGEQYF
few . TRBJ1-5 TRBV28 TGTGCCAGCAGACACCACCCAACATCGGGCAATCAGCCCCAGCATTTT CASRHHPTSGNQPQHF
. . TRBJ2-7 TRBV25-1 TGTGCCAGCAGTGCCTGGGGGGCCTACGAGCAGTACTTC CASSAWGAYEQYF
. TRBD2 TRBJ2-7 TRBV10-2 TGCGCCACCTGGACTAGCGGGAGTGTGGGTGAGCAGTACTTC CATWTSGSVGEQYF
. TRBD1 TRBJ1-3 TRBV6-1 TGTGCCAGCAGTACAGAACAGGGGGCTGGAAACACCATATATTTT CASSTEQGAGNTIYF
. TRBD1 TRBJ2-3 TRBV9 TGTGCCAGCACCCCCGGGTGGGACAGGGGTACAGATACGCAGTATTTT CASTPGWDRGTDTQYF
medium-sized . TRBJ1-1 TRBV6-5 TGTGCCAGCAGTTCCACTGGGGGCGTCGCTGAAGCTTTCTTT CASSSTGGVAEAFF
. . TRBJ1-2 TRBV5-1 TGCGCCAGCAGCTTGGACGACAGCCGGGGCTACACCTTC CASSLDDSRGYTF
. . TRBJ2-7 TRBV2 TGTGCCAGCAGTGAAAGGGTTGGGACACCGAGCTCCTACGAGCAGTACTTC CASSERVGTPSSYEQYF
. TRBD1 TRBJ1-3 TRBV9 TGTGCCAGCAGTTCAGGGGGACTCTCTGGAAACACCATATATTTT CASSSGGLSGNTIYF
. . TRBJ1-5 TRBV7-5 TGTGCCAGCAGCTTAGAGGTGACCGGGGCTACTCAGCCCCAGCATTTT CASSLEVTGATQPQHF
. TRBD2 TRBJ2-2 TRBV5-1 TGCGCCAGCAGCTACCTAGCGGGAGGAGGGCCGGTCGTTCCTGGGGAGCTGTTTTTT CASSYLAGGGPVVPGELFF
. . TRBJ1-4 TRBV28 TGTGCCAGCAGTTTATTGGGGATAGAAGGGGAAAAACTGTTTTTT CASSLLGIEGEKLFF
. . TRBJ1-5 TRBV23-1 TGCGCCAGCAGTCAATCTATCCAGCCCCAGCATTTT CASSQSIQPQHF
few . TRBJ1-5 TRBV28 TGTGCCAGCAGTTTAGCGGGGGACAATCAGCCCCAGCATTTT CASSLAGDNQPQHF
. . TRBJ2-7 TRBV9 TGTGCCAGCAGCGAGGTCGAGGACTACGAGCAGTACTTC CASSEVEDYEQYF
. . TRBJ2-2 TRBV6-5 TGTGCCAGCAGTTCTACCCCAACCGGGGAGCTGTTTTTT CASSSTPTGELFF
. . TRBJ2-7 TRBV7-6 TGTGCCAGCAGCTTAGACCCGGTCTCCTACGAGCAGTACTTC CASSLDPVSYEQYF
. . TRBJ2-7 TRBV29-1 TGCAGCGGTCTGAGCCAGAACTCCTACGAGCAGTACTTC CSGLSQNSYEQYF
. . TRBJ1-2 TRBV4-3 TGCGCCAGCAGCCAAGACGAGGACAGCTATGGCTACACCTTC CASSQDEDSYGYTF
once TRBD1 TRBJ2-1 TRBV19 TGTGCCAGTAGCGGGACAGGGCTAAATGAGCAGTTCTTC CASSGTGLNEQFF
. . TRBJ1-2 TRBV5-6 TGTGCCAGCAGCTTGGTAGGTCAGTCCTATGGCTACACCTTC CASSLVGQSYGYTF
. TRBD2 TRBJ2-7 TRBV7-6 TGTGCCAGCAGCTTGTCTAGCGGGAGGCTTAACGAGCAGTACTTC CASSLSSGRLNEQYF
. . TRBJ1-1 TRBV28 TGTGCCAGCAGTTTTGCAGTTGAAGCTTTCTTT CASSFAVEAFF
medium-sized TRBD1 TRBJ1-1 TRBV19 TGTGCCAGTAGTACATCGGACAGGGGGAACACTGAAGCTTTCTTT CASSTSDRGNTEAFF